The 32 T cell receptor beta chains below all came from one sample that was sequenced in a study of blood T cell repertoires in COVID-19. Only in-frame clones appear in the TCRdb table, and some are missing; sequencing was by immunoSEQ multiplex PCR. The sample consists of 240,000 or so clones, about 83% of them appearing once. Sample: PBMCs or T cells enriched from blood (not recorded which). All receptors come from a woman aged 45-60 years who had recovered from COVID-19.

The genes are TRBV28 and TRBJ1-1; D might be TRBD1 (6 bases). Trimming left V 6 bases short and J 4 bases short, with 15 bases between. The CDR3 has 14 residues. The germline CDR1 and CDR2 sequences are MDHEN and SYDVKM. CDR3 sequence: CASSLQGYSTEAFF. The CDR3 coding sequence is TGTGCCAGCAGCCTACAGGGATACAGCACTGAAGCTTTCTTT.

The chain is built from TRBV27 and TRBJ2-3, with 12 bases that match TRBD2. Losses at the gene ends were 6 bases for V and 7 bases for J; bases not matched to a gene: 17. Looked up from germline, CDR1 is MNHEY and CDR2 is SMNVEV (reference sequence). CDR3 size: 18 residues. In DNA form, the CDR3 reads TGTGCCAGCAGCCCACCCCTCCTCCTAGCGGGAGGGCAACATACGCAGTATTTT. It yields the protein CASSPPLLLAGGQHTQYF.

This clone occurred a few times. The chain joins TRBV5-1 to TRBJ2-7; D is possibly TRBD1 (5 bases). V was clipped by 1 base and J by 1 base, with 9 bases between them. CDR3 length equals 14 residues. The V gene's germline CDR1 is SGHRS and CDR2 YFSETQ. The DNA for the CDR3 is TGCGCCAGCAGCTTGTTCCAGGGATCCTACGAGCAGTACTTC. Protein: CASSLFQGSYEQYF.

DNA of the CDR3: TGTGCCAGCAGTTTTGGGACTGGTAGCTCCTACGAGCAGTACTTC. Protein: CASSFGTGSSYEQYF. The V gene is TRBV6-5, the J gene TRBJ2-7, with D maybe TRBD2 (6 bases). V lost 4 bases and J 0 bases, leaving 13 bases between the germline ends. The CDR3 extends over 15 amino acids. CDR1 is MNHEY, CDR2 SVGAGI, per germline.

This chain uses TRBV11-2 with TRBJ2-2; TRBD2 matches at 15 bases. The CDR3 covers 19 residues. Germline V gene data show CDR1 as SGHAT and CDR2 as FQNNGV. After removal of 3 bases from V and 0 bases from J, the junction contained 5 bases not matched to a gene. The CDR3 nucleotides read TGTGCCAGCAGCTTTCCGGGACTAGCGGGAGGATCGAACACCGGGGAGCTGTTTTTT. This gives the protein CASSFPGLAGGSNTGELFF.

CDR3 nucleotides: TGTGCCAGCAGCATGGGGACAGGCTATGGCTACACCTTC. Its translation is CASSMGTGYGYTF. The rearrangement joins TRBV5-4 to TRBJ1-2; 8 nucleotides align to TRBD1. Germline lookup yields CDR1 SGHNT and CDR2 YYREEE (reference sequence). The CDR3 has 13 residues. V gave up 4 bases and J gave up 4 bases; unmatched junction bases: 3.

V is TRBV7-9 and J is TRBJ1-1; no firm D call. This CDR3 has 14 residues. Germline assignment: CDR1 SEHNR and CDR2 FQNEAQ (reference sequence). The V end was cut by 3 bases, the J end by 4 bases, with 12 bases between. The CDR3 loop reads CASSFGSGVTEAFF. In DNA form, the CDR3 reads TGTGCCAGCAGCTTTGGTTCCGGTGTCACTGAAGCTTTCTTT.

CDR3 protein: CASSVGPAGGGYEQYF. The CDR3, as DNA: TGTGCCAGCAGTGTGGGCCCGGCGGGAGGGGGCTACGAGCAGTACTTC. The chain recombines TRBV6-2 or TRBV6-3 with TRBJ2-7, with 9 bases lining up with TRBD2. Germline CDR1 MNHEY, CDR2 SVGEGT. V was clipped by 5 bases and J by 3 bases; unmatched bases: 11. The CDR3 is made up of 16 amino acids.

The chain has TRBV4-1 and TRBJ1-2, with D hard to call. Germline V lookup: CDR1 MGHRA, CDR2 YSYEKL. CDR3 length: 15 amino acids. The V and J ends lost 1 base and 1 base respectively, with 10 bases between them. The CDR3 region has the DNA TGCGCCAGCAGCCAAGCGCGACTGGATAACTATGGCTACACCTTC. It translates to CASSQARLDNYGYTF.

V and J are TRBV7-9 and TRBJ2-7; possible D gene TRBD2, 5 bases. The CDR3 consists of 13 residues. Germline V gene sequence: CDR1 SEHNR, CDR2 FQNEAQ (reference sequence). V was cut by 5 bases and J by 3 bases, with 11 bases left in between. CDR3 residues: CASSPNSGYEQYF. CDR3 nucleotides: TGTGCCAGCAGCCCCAACAGCGGCTACGAGCAGTACTTC.

This clone was observed a single time. The V call is TRBV7-8, the J call TRBJ1-2; D possibly corresponds to TRBD1 (5 bases). Germline CDR1 is SGHVS and CDR2 is FQNEAQ. The CDR3 loop spans 14 amino acids. Trimming left V 0 bases short and J 3 bases short, with 8 bases between. The CDR3 sequence: CASSLAGGYYGYTF. CDR3 DNA: TGTGCCAGCAGCTTAGCTGGGGGGTACTATGGCTACACCTTC.

V and J are TRBV7-8 and TRBJ1-5; 10 bases are shared with TRBD1. The CDR3 covers 15 residues. CDR1 is SGHVS, CDR2 FQNEAQ, per germline. The V gene end was trimmed by 5 bases and the J gene end by 5 bases; junction bases not matched to a gene: 6. The CDR3 protein is CASSNGQGGYQPQHF. The CDR3 region has the DNA TGTGCCAGCAGCAACGGACAGGGGGGATATCAGCCCCAGCATTTT.

The genes are TRBV4-3 and TRBJ2-4, with D possibly matching TRBD2 (7 bases). CDR1 and CDR2 from the germline V gene are LGHNA and YSLEER. With 4 bases removed from V and 6 bases from J, the gap between germline ends came to 13 bases. The CDR3 is made up of 14 amino acids. The CDR3 sequence is CASSPEGGGNIQYF. In DNA, the CDR3 is TGCGCCAGCAGCCCGGAGGGGGGGGGAAACATTCAGTACTTC.

This clone was detected once. CDR3 sequence (DNA): TGTGCCAGAAGCTTGCAGGGGAGATATAGCAATCAGCCCCAGCATTTT. Residues: CARSLQGRYSNQPQHF. The chain links TRBV5-3 to TRBJ1-5, with a possible D match to TRBD1 (6 bases). TRBV5-3 is known as an ORF, though its function is uncertain. With 1 base removed from V and 0 bases from J, the gap between germline ends came to 11 bases. This CDR3 is built from 16 residues.

This clone showed up just a few times. CDR3 in DNA: TGTGCCAGCAGTGGGACAGGGTTGTCGTATGAGCAGTTCTTC. It specifies CASSGTGLSYEQFF. The chain employs TRBV6-4 and TRBJ2-1; TRBD1 matches at 8 bases. CDR1 MRHNA and CDR2 SNTAGT come from the germline V gene. The length of the CDR3 is 14 residues. The V segment lost 4 bases and the J segment 8 bases; nucleotides outside the gene matches: 7.

V is TRBV27 and J is TRBJ2-7, with D perhaps TRBD1 (6 bases). The V gene lost 6 bases and the J gene lost 2 bases, with 8 bases spanning the gap. The germline CDR1 and CDR2 sequences are MNHEY and SMNVEV (reference sequence). This CDR3 is 12 amino acids long. CDR3 sequence: CASRRTAYEQYF. The CDR3 DNA reads TGTGCCAGCAGACGGACAGCCTACGAGCAGTACTTC.

This chain joins TRBV19 and TRBJ2-1; TRBD2 agrees at 8 bases. The ends lost 6 bases at V and 6 bases at J; junction bases unmatched: 19. The CDR3 is 18 residues long. Germline CDR1 reads LNHDA; CDR2 reads SQIVND (reference sequence). The DNA of the CDR3 is TGTGCCAGTAGCGCCGCACTAGCGGTCAACACACCACGCAATGAGCAGTTCTTC. This translates into CASSAALAVNTPRNEQFF. Complete variable domain (other parts from reference TRBV19 and TRBJ2-1): DGGITQSPKYLFRKEGQNVTLSCEQNLNHDAMYWYRQDPGQGLRLIYYSQIVNDFQKGDIAEGYSVSREKKESFPLTVTSAQKNPTAFYLCASSAALAVNTPRNEQFFGPGTRLTVL.

This chain joins TRBV28 and TRBJ2-3; 14 positions match TRBD2. This CDR3 is built from 18 residues. The ends lost 5 bases at V and 1 base at J; junction bases unmatched: 8. Germline V gene sequence: CDR1 MDHEN, CDR2 SYDVKM. In DNA form, the CDR3 reads TGTGCCAGCAGTGCAGGACTAGCGGGAGGCCGTCGCACAGATACGCAGTATTTT. This codes for CASSAGLAGGRRTDTQYF.

The chain has TRBV7-3 and TRBJ2-1, with D perhaps matching TRBD2 (6 bases). This CDR3 comprises 14 residues. Germline-derived CDR1 and CDR2 are SGHTA and FQGTGA. The V gene lost 7 bases and the J gene lost 7 bases, with 17 bases spanning the gap. For the CDR3, the DNA is TGTGCCAGCACCCCTGGGGGGAGACAGAATGAGCAGTTCTTC. It is translated as CASTPGGRQNEQFF. The entire variable domain, with the rest obtained from reference TRBV7-3 and TRBJ2-1, is as follows: GAGVSQTPSNKVTEKGKYVELRCDPISGHTALYWYRQSLGQGPEFLIYFQGTGAADDSGLPNDRFFAVRPEGSVSTLKIQRTERGDSAVYLCASTPGGRQNEQFFGPGTRLTVL.

Points on this clone: Germline and junction disagree at one end, which may indicate a read error. The chain employs TRBV7-7 and TRBJ2-5, with 11 positions matching TRBD2. The CDR3 is 16 residues long. The V gene's germline CDR1 is SSHAT and CDR2 FNYEAQ (reference sequence). The DNA of the CDR3 is TGTGCTAGCAGCTTAGTGTTAACTAGCGGGGGAGAGACCCAGTACTTC. Translation: CASSLVLTSGGETQYF.

This chain uses TRBV5-6 with TRBJ2-5; D gene ambiguous. The CDR3 extends over 12 amino acids. V was clipped by 0 bases and J by 2 bases, with 2 bases between them. The germline V gene has CDR1 SGHDT and CDR2 YYEEEE. CDR3 amino acids: CASSLAQETQYF. The CDR3 region has the DNA TGTGCCAGCAGCTTGGCGCAAGAGACCCAGTACTTC.

This rearrangement joins TRBV7-6 to TRBJ1-2; tentative D call: TRBD1 (5 bases). This CDR3 has 13 residues. Germline lookup yields CDR1 SGHVS and CDR2 FNYEAQ. V lost 5 bases and J 7 bases, leaving 14 bases between the germline ends. CDR3: CASSVLGGSGYTF. The CDR3 DNA follows: TGTGCCAGCAGCGTACTGGGGGGGTCTGGCTACACCTTC.

The chain is built from TRBV7-2 and TRBJ2-1; 9 positions agree with TRBD2. V shed 1 base and J 1 base; nucleotides not matched to a gene: 11. Per germline, CDR1 SGHTA and CDR2 FQGNSA. The CDR3 contains 19 residues. The CDR3 nucleotides read TGTGCCAGCAGCTTAGAGCGGGCAGGACTAGCGTCTTCCTACAATGAGCAGTTCTTC. As protein: CASSLERAGLASSYNEQFF.

This rearrangement joins TRBV28 to TRBJ2-4; 8 nucleotides agree with TRBD1. The CDR3 runs 16 residues. CDR1 is MDHEN, CDR2 SYDVKM, per germline. Losses at the gene ends were 4 bases for V and 0 bases for J; bases not matched to a gene: 5. The CDR3 here is CASSSQGALAKNIQYF. CDR3 DNA: TGTGCCAGCAGTTCCCAGGGGGCTCTAGCCAAAAACATTCAGTACTTC.

The V gene is TRBV6-5, the J gene TRBJ1-1; D remains ambiguous. This CDR3 spans 13 amino acids. V lost 2 bases, J lost 2 bases, and 6 bases lay in between. Germline loops: CDR1 MNHEY, CDR2 SVGAGI. The CDR3 bases are TGTGCCAGCAGTTACGAGGGTAACACTGAAGCTTTCTTT. Its protein is CASSYEGNTEAFF.

With regard to this clone: The junction differs from germline at one of its ends, possibly a read error. The gene calls are TRBV19 and TRBJ2-7; 7 positions agree with TRBD1. Germline V gene data show CDR1 as LNHDA and CDR2 as SQIVND (reference sequence). The length of the CDR3 is 13 residues. CDR3 sequence (DNA): TGCCCCAAAACAGGGGTCTTCACCTACGAGCAGTACTTC. Translated, it gives CPKTGVFTYEQYF. The variable domain in full, completed from reference TRBV19 and TRBJ2-7, reads DGGITQSPKYLFRKEGQNVTLSCEQNLNHDAMYWYRQDPGQGLRLIYYSQIVNDFQKGDIAEGYSVSREKKESFPLTVTSAQKNPTAFYLCPKTGVFTYEQYFGPGTRLTVT.

V and J are TRBV18 and TRBJ2-3; 7 nucleotides align to TRBD2. Per germline, CDR1 KGHSH and CDR2 LQKENI. The CDR3 covers 15 residues. V gave up 5 bases and J gave up 5 bases; unmatched junction bases: 10. CDR3 DNA sequence: TGTGCCAGCTCATCAGGGTCCGGGGGGAAAGATACGCAGTATTTT. It codes for CASSSGSGGKDTQYF.

This clone was detected only once. The rearrangement joins TRBV7-9 to TRBJ2-1; 9 bases fit TRBD1. From germline, CDR1 is SEHNR and CDR2 FQNEAQ (reference sequence). The CDR3 loop spans 15 amino acids. Trimming took 5 bases from V and 5 from J; bases not matched to a gene: 7. CDR3 DNA sequence: TGTGCCAGCAGCCCAACAGGGGGCCGACACAATGAGCAGTTCTTC. This codes for CASSPTGGRHNEQFF.

The chain recombines TRBV3-1 (or the pseudogene TRBV3-2) with TRBJ1-3, with 10 nucleotides matching TRBD1. Germline lookup yields CDR1 LGHDT and CDR2 YNNKEL (reference sequence). The junction had 9 bases not matched to a gene; V was cut back by 4 bases and J by 3 bases. The CDR3 has 17 residues. The CDR3 DNA sequence: TGTGCCAGCAGCCTGACATGGACAGGGGGGTTTGGAAACACCATATATTTT. Its translation: CASSLTWTGGFGNTIYF.

About this clone: One junction end does not reproduce the germline sequence, and a read error may be involved. The gene calls are TRBV27 and TRBJ2-7; 9 bases map to TRBD1. The CDR3 spans 14 residues. The germline V gene has CDR1 MNHEY and CDR2 SMNVEV (reference sequence). The CDR3 loop reads CASRVAWTGAKQDF. The DNA of the CDR3 is TGTGCCAGTCGAGTCGCCTGGACAGGGGCCAAGCAGGACTTC.

The chain joins TRBV7-2 to TRBJ2-1; 7 positions agree with TRBD1. This CDR3 has 15 residues. Germline CDR1 and CDR2: SGHTA and FQGNSA. With 1 base clipped from V and 7 bases from J, the junction kept 7 bases outside the gene matches. CDR3 protein: CASSLDRGGWNEQFF. The DNA for the CDR3 is TGTGCCAGCAGCTTAGACAGGGGTGGATGGAATGAGCAGTTCTTC. The full variable domain, with the rest looked up from reference TRBV7-2 and TRBJ2-1, is GAGVSQSPSNKVTEKGKDVELRCDPISGHTALYWYRQSLGQGLEFLIYFQGNSAPDKSGLPSDRFSAERTGGSVSTLTIQRTQQEDSAVYLCASSLDRGGWNEQFFGPGTRLTVL.

The chain links TRBV7-9 to TRBJ2-1, with a tentative D call TRBD2 (6 bases). From germline, CDR1 is SEHNR and CDR2 FQNEAQ (reference sequence). The CDR3 is 14 amino acids. Trimming shortened V by 3 bases and J by 3 bases, and 9 bases separated the two germline ends. CDR3 residues: CASSFSTSYNEQFF. The CDR3 DNA sequence: TGTGCCAGCAGCTTCTCGACTAGCTACAATGAGCAGTTCTTC.